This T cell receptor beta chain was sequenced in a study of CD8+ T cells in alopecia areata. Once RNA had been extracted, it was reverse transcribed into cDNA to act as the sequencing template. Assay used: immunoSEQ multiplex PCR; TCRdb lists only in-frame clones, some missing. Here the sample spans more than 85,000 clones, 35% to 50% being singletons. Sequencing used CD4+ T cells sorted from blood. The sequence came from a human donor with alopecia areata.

CDR3 DNA: TGTGCCAGCAGCGGCCAAGAGACCCAGTACTTC. Translating gives CASSGQETQYF. The V call is TRBV2, the J call TRBJ2-5; no reliable D call. CDR1 is SNHLY, CDR2 FYNNEI, per germline. The V end was cut by 6 bases, the J end by 1 base, with 3 bases between. The CDR3 covers 11 residues.